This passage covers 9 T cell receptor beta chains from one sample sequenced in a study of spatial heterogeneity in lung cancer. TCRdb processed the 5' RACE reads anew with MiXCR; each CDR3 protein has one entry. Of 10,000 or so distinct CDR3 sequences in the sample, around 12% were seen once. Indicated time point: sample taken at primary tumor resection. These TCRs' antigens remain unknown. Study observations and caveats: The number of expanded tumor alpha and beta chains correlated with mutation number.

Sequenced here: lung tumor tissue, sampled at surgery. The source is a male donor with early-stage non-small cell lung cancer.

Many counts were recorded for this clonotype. The chain's CDR3 is CASSPGTDHEKLFF. The CDR3 coding sequence is TGTGCCAGCTCCCCCGGGACAGATCATGAAAAACTGTTTTTT. This chain joins TRBV18 and TRBJ1-4, with 7 positions matching TRBD1. The CDR3 is 14 residues long. Trimming cost V 6 bases and J 6 bases; bases outside gene matches: 7. Per germline, CDR1 KGHSH and CDR2 LQKENI.

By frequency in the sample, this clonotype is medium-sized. The CDR3 sequence: CASSRGQGEETQYF. The CDR3 nucleotides are TGTGCCAGCAGCCGAGGGCAGGGGGAAGAGACCCAGTACTTC. This chain connects TRBV3-1 to TRBJ2-5; 7 bases are a match to TRBD1. CDR3 size: 14 residues. The germline gives CDR1 LGHDT, CDR2 YNNKEL (reference sequence). V lost 4 bases, J lost 3 bases, and 5 bases stayed unmatched.

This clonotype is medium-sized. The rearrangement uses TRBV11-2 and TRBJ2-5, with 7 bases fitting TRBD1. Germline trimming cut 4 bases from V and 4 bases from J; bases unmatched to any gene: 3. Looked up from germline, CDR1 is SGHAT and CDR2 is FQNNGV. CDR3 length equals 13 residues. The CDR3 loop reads CASSWDSRETQYF. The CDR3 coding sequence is TGTGCCAGCAGCTGGGACAGTCGAGAGACCCAGTACTTC.

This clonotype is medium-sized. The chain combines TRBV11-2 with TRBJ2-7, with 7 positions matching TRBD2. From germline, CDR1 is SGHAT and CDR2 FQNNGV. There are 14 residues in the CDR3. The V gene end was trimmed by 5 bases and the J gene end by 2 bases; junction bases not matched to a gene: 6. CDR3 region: CASSPSGKPYEQYF. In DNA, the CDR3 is TGTGCCAGCAGCCCGAGCGGGAAACCCTACGAGCAGTACTTC.

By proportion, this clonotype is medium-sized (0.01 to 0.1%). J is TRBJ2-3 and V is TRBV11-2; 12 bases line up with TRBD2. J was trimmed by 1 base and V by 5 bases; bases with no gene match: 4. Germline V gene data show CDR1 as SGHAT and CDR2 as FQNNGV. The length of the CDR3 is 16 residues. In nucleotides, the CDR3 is TGTGCCAGCAGCAGCCGACTAGCGGGGGGCACAGATACGCAGTATTTT. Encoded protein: CASSSRLAGGTDTQYF.

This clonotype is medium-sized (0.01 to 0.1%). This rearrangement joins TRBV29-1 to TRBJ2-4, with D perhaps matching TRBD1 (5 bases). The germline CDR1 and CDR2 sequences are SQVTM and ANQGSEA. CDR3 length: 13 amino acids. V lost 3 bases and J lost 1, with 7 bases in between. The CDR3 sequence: CSVDQGAKNIQYF. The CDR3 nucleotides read TGCAGCGTTGACCAGGGCGCCAAAAACATTCAGTACTTC.

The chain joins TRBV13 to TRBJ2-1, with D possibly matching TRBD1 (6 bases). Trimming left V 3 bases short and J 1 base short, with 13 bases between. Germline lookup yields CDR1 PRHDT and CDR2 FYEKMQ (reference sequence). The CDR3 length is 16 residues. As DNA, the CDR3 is TGTGCCAGCAGCTTTCCCCCAGGGGAGTCCTACAATGAGCAGTTCTTC. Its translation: CASSFPPGESYNEQFF.

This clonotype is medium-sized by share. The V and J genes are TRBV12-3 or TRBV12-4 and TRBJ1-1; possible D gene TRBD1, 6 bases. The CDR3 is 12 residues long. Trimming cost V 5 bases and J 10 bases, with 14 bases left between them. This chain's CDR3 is CASSPTGYVAFF. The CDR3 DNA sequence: TGTGCCAGCAGTCCAACAGGGTATGTAGCTTTCTTT.

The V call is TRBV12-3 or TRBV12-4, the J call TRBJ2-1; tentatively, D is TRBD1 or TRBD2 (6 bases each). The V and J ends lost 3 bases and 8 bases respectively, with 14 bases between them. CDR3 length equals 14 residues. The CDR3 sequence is CASSLIGGRDEQFF. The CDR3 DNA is TGTGCCAGCAGTTTGATTGGGGGGCGGGATGAGCAGTTCTTC.